This T cell receptor beta chain was sequenced for a study of cytomegalovirus exposure and HLA in healthy donors. General observations from the study: HLA-A and HLA-B allele assignments for most subjects were reportedly predicted accurately using TCR beta sequences.

Vbeta (60) and Jbeta (13) primers were used in the PCR. The repertoire was sequenced with immunoSEQ multiplex PCR; TCRdb's copy has only in-frame clones and lacks some. The sample features around 140,000 clones, with under 2% in its top ten. In regard to this clone: Its antigen remains unidentified.

CDR1 is SNHLY, CDR2 FYNNEI, per germline. Trimming shortened V by 5 bases and J by 2 bases, and 16 bases separated the two germline ends. CDR3 length: 16 amino acids. The TCR sequence derives from a woman aged 45-65 years in good health and CMV-seronegative. V is TRBV2 and J is TRBJ2-1, with a tentative D call TRBD1 (6 bases). Sequencing was carried out using PBMCs. The CDR3 DNA follows: TGTGCCAGCAGTATCACAAGGGGGTTTACCTACAATGAGCAGTTCTTC. Translating it yields CASSITRGFTYNEQFF.